The clone carrying this TCR beta chain was detected many times. What it binds is unknown. The library was built from around 380 ng RNA with molecular barcoded adaptors for alpha/delta and beta/gamma chains. Each CDR3 protein is one row after TCRdb ran MiXCR on the reads. The table has some 30,000 distinct CDR3 sequences, roughly 18% seen once. The data were obtained in a study of read filtering for tumor transcriptome and immune sequencing. About the research overall: By R-ISS, stages I, II and III held around 8, 15 and 7 patients. DNase treatment preceded whole-transcriptome library preparation. Broader study findings: RNA-seq captured clonotypes less deeply and reliably than IR-seq.

Trimming cost V 5 bases and J 2 bases, with 13 bases left between them. This CDR3 has 14 residues. The chain employs TRBV12-3 or TRBV12-4 and TRBJ2-7; D gene unclear. The sample was a population of CD138-negative cells sorted from bone marrow. The TCR originated in a donor aged 40 or over with multiple myeloma. The CDR3 DNA sequence: TGTGCCAGCAGTGGCCCGTTGCGTCCCTACGAGCAGTACTTC. The encoded protein is CASSGPLRPYEQYF.